Following are 2 T cell receptor beta chains from one sample sequenced in a study of blood T cell repertoires in COVID-19. The protocol was immunoSEQ multiplex PCR, while the TCRdb copy is restricted to in-frame clones and leaves out a portion. The table lists fewer than 500,000 clones, 75% to 90% of them singletons. The sample was PBMCs or T cells enriched from blood (not recorded which). All receptors come from a man aged 30 to 39 who had recovered from COVID-19.

The rearrangement uses TRBV19 and TRBJ2-3; weak D call: TRBD2 (6 bases). The CDR3 extends over 17 amino acids. Trimming cost V 3 bases and J 6 bases, with 22 bases left between them. Germline CDR1 LNHDA, CDR2 SQIVND (reference sequence). The CDR3 reads CASSIMESVGGGDTQYF. The CDR3 region has the DNA TGTGCCAGTAGTATTATGGAATCGGTCGGCGGAGGGGATACGCAGTATTTT. Full variable domain (remainder filled in from reference TRBV19 and TRBJ2-3): DGGITQSPKYLFRKEGQNVTLSCEQNLNHDAMYWYRQDPGQGLRLIYYSQIVNDFQKGDIAEGYSVSREKKESFPLTVTSAQKNPTAFYLCASSIMESVGGGDTQYFGPGTRLTVL.

This chain links TRBV13 with TRBJ2-7; perhaps TRBD1 as D (5 bases). Germline CDR1 reads PRHDT; CDR2 reads FYEKMQ (reference sequence). CDR3 length equals 15 residues. Trimming pared 6 bases from V and 1 base from J, leaving 16 bases between. CDR3 DNA: TGTGCCAGCAGTTACAACAGAGACAGATCCTACGAGCAGTACTTC. It yields the protein CASSYNRDRSYEQYF.